These 30 T cell receptor beta chains came from one sample sequenced in a study of cytomegalovirus exposure and HLA in healthy donors. 13 Jbeta primers and 60 Vbeta primers were used for the PCR. Measured with immunoSEQ multiplex PCR; TCRdb has only the in-frame clones, and not every one. The sample contains some 150,000 clones, almost 85% of which appear only once. The sample taken for sequencing was PBMCs. The receptors shown here come from a man aged 25 to 40 in good health and CMV-seropositive.

The gene calls are TRBV7-8 and TRBJ2-7; 7 bases map to TRBD1. This CDR3 contains 16 residues. After removal of 5 bases from V and 3 bases from J, the junction contained 13 bases not matched to a gene. Germline CDR1 and CDR2: SGHVS and FQNEAQ. CDR3 residues: CASSPAFRGQFYEQYF. DNA for the CDR3: TGTGCCAGCAGCCCGGCTTTTCGGGGACAGTTCTACGAGCAGTACTTC.

This chain uses TRBV28 with TRBJ2-7; D not resolved. CDR3 size: 14 residues. V lost 6 bases to trimming and J lost 0 bases, with 12 bases between them. Per the germline V gene, CDR1 is MDHEN and CDR2 is SYDVKM. CDR3 nucleotides: TGTGCCAGCAGACTGAACAACTACTCCTACGAGCAGTACTTC. Amino acid sequence: CASRLNNYSYEQYF. The complete variable domain, with remaining parts taken from reference TRBV28 and TRBJ2-7, reads DVKVTQSSRYLVKRTGEKVFLECVQDMDHENMFWYRQDPGLGLRLIYFSYDVKMKEKGDIPEGYSVSREKKERFSLILESASTNQTSMYLCASRLNNYSYEQYFGPGTRLTVT.

The chain uses TRBV6-1 and TRBJ2-5; D not resolved. This CDR3 region has 16 residues. CDR1 and CDR2 (germline): MNHNS, SASEGT. Between the trimmed V and J ends, which lost 3 bases and 5 bases, there was a span of 19 bases. The CDR3 sequence is CASSESVALMRETQYF. The DNA of the CDR3 is TGTGCCAGCAGTGAGTCGGTAGCCCTGATGAGGGAGACCCAGTACTTC.

J is TRBJ1-5 and V is TRBV15; possible D gene TRBD1, 5 bases. Deletions cut 1 base from V and 5 bases from J, with 12 bases between. This CDR3 has 15 residues. CDR1 LNHNV and CDR2 YYDKDF come from the germline V gene (reference sequence). The CDR3 sequence: CATSRGDRADQPQHF. The CDR3 nucleotides are TGTGCCACCAGCAGAGGAGACAGAGCAGATCAGCCCCAGCATTTT.

The CDR3 is CAWSGAGAMNTEAFF. Here the CDR3 DNA reads TGTGCCTGGAGTGGGGCAGGCGCAATGAACACTGAAGCTTTCTTT. The chain joins TRBV30 to TRBJ1-1; no clear D gene. From germline, CDR1 is GTSNPN and CDR2 SVGIG (reference sequence). CDR3 length equals 15 residues. Trimming shortened V by 1 base and J by 0 bases, and 12 bases separated the two germline ends.

The J gene is TRBJ1-1, the V gene TRBV28; TRBD1 is a possible D gene (6 bases). The CDR3 length is 12 residues. Trimming stripped 4 bases from V and 8 bases from J, with 11 bases between. Germline V gene lookup returns CDR1 MDHEN and CDR2 SYDVKM. The CDR3 is CASSSAGTEAFF. The CDR3 nucleotides are TGTGCCAGCAGTTCGGCCGGGACAGAAGCTTTCTTT.

The CDR3 sequence: CASSERGGLAGGNEQFF. CDR3 nucleotides: TGTGCCAGCAGTGAACGTGGCGGTCTAGCGGGGGGTAATGAGCAGTTCTTC. This chain connects TRBV6-4 to TRBJ2-1; 11 bases match TRBD2. Germline CDR1 is MRHNA and CDR2 is SNTAGT. Germline trimming cut 3 bases from V and 7 bases from J; bases unmatched to any gene: 11. This CDR3 region has 17 residues.

The rearrangement joins TRBV7-2 to TRBJ2-5; D may be TRBD1 (5 bases). From germline, CDR1 is SGHTA and CDR2 FQGNSA. CDR3 length: 14 amino acids. V was pared by 4 bases and J by 1 base, with 10 bases between. The CDR3 spells CASSSAGIQETQYF. In nucleotides, the CDR3 is TGTGCCAGCAGCTCCGCAGGGATCCAAGAGACCCAGTACTTC. Supplemented by reference TRBV7-2 and TRBJ2-5, the full variable domain reads GAGVSQSPSNKVTEKGKDVELRCDPISGHTALYWYRQSLGQGLEFLIYFQGNSAPDKSGLPSDRFSAERTGGSVSTLTIQRTQQEDSAVYLCASSSAGIQETQYFGPGTRLLVL.

The CDR3 spells CASSLGTGGRADTQYF. CDR3 sequence (DNA): TGCGCCAGCAGCTTGGGGACAGGGGGCCGCGCAGATACGCAGTATTTT. This chain links TRBV5-1 with TRBJ2-3; 11 bases align to TRBD1. This CDR3 has 16 residues. V lost 0 bases to trimming and J lost 4 bases; unmatched junction nucleotides: 4. The germline gives CDR1 SGHRS, CDR2 YFSETQ.

This sequence joins TRBV19 and TRBJ1-3; TRBD1 aligns across 10 bases. The CDR3 spans 17 residues. Trimming cost V 5 bases and J 0 bases; bases outside gene matches: 7. Germline V gene lookup returns CDR1 LNHDA and CDR2 SQIVND (reference sequence). The CDR3 bases are TGTGCCAGTAGTTCTCGGACAGGGGGTTACTCTGGAAACACCATATATTTT. Translating gives CASSSRTGGYSGNTIYF.

This clone was counted only a few times. This sequence joins TRBV7-2 and TRBJ1-3; D ambiguous. The CDR3 is made up of 17 amino acids. V was cut by 0 bases and J by 3 bases, with 15 bases left in between. Germline CDR1 and CDR2: SGHTA and FQGNSA. Here the CDR3 reads CASSLAPAGSGGNTIYF. In nucleotides, the CDR3 is TGTGCCAGCAGCTTAGCGCCGGCGGGATCCGGTGGAAACACCATATATTTT.

The chain is built from TRBV30 and TRBJ2-3, with TRBD1 identical over 9 bases. Germline V gene lookup returns CDR1 GTSNPN and CDR2 SVGIG (reference sequence). The CDR3 has 14 amino acids. Trimming took 4 bases from V and 3 from J; bases not matched to a gene: 5. DNA of the CDR3: TGTGCCTGGACTCACAGGGGGCAAACAGATACGCAGTATTTT. It translates to CAWTHRGQTDTQYF.

The rearrangement links TRBV19 to TRBJ2-6; 7 positions agree with TRBD2. The CDR3 extends over 15 amino acids. V gave up 7 bases and J gave up 4 bases; unmatched junction bases: 7. Germline V lookup: CDR1 LNHDA, CDR2 SQIVND (reference sequence). Here the CDR3 reads CASIKGRAGANVLTF. The CDR3, as DNA: TGTGCCAGTATAAAGGGGAGGGCCGGGGCCAACGTCCTGACTTTC.

In this sample, this clone turned up a few times. The CDR3 DNA reads TGTGCCAGCAGTACTGAGGGGGCAACTAATGAAAAACTGTTTTTT. This translates into CASSTEGATNEKLFF. The J gene is TRBJ1-4, the V gene TRBV6-5, with a weak D call TRBD1 (6 bases). The CDR3 is 15 residues long. Trimming removed 5 bases at V and 0 bases at J, with 10 bases between. Germline loops: CDR1 MNHEY, CDR2 SVGAGI.

This chain connects TRBV28 to TRBJ1-2; D perhaps matches TRBD1 (5 bases). This CDR3 is 14 amino acids long. CDR1 is MDHEN, CDR2 SYDVKM, per germline. Trimming pared 4 bases from V and 5 bases from J, leaving 14 bases between. Here the CDR3 DNA reads TGTGCCAGCAGTTGGGGCCAGGGCCGGTATGGCTACACCTTC. Translation: CASSWGQGRYGYTF.

In its sample, this clone was seen once. The same CDR3 can be traced to other DNA sequences in this sample. This chain links TRBV6-1 with TRBJ2-7; D ambiguous. The ends were cut back, 7 bases at V and 5 bases at J, with 21 bases in the middle. The CDR3 runs to 15 residues. CDR1 MNHNS and CDR2 SASEGT come from the germline V gene. The CDR3 loop reads CASIPPGSQGHEQYF. CDR3 DNA sequence: TGTGCCAGCATTCCCCCGGGTTCTCAAGGCCACGAGCAGTACTTC.

V is TRBV28 and J is TRBJ1-5; 10 nucleotides line up with TRBD1. Losses at the gene ends were 6 bases for V and 4 bases for J; bases not matched to a gene: 3. The CDR3 has 14 amino acids. Germline V gene sequence: CDR1 MDHEN, CDR2 SYDVKM. The CDR3 spells CASRRTGGNQPQHF. In nucleotides, the CDR3 is TGTGCCAGCAGGAGGACAGGGGGTAATCAGCCCCAGCATTTT.

The rearrangement links TRBV13 to TRBJ1-2, with 8 bases matching TRBD1. Germline V gene lookup returns CDR1 PRHDT and CDR2 FYEKMQ (reference sequence). This CDR3 is 15 amino acids long. V shed 5 bases and J 4 bases; nucleotides not matched to a gene: 9. CDR3 coding DNA: TGTGCCAGCAGCCCCGGACAGGGACGGTCCTATGGCTACACCTTC. It is translated as CASSPGQGRSYGYTF.

As for this clone: Sequence at one end of the junction differs from germline and may be a read error. This sequence joins TRBV7-9 and TRBJ2-1; TRBD2 matches 11 bases. The germline gives CDR1 SEHNR, CDR2 FQNEAQ (reference sequence). This CDR3 has 15 amino acids. The CDR3 is CSSSLAGGPGRGQFF. CDR3 DNA: TGTTCCAGCAGCTTAGCGGGGGGGCCGGGACGGGGGCAGTTCTTC.

CDR3 nucleotides: TGCAGTGCCTTCCGGGGAGAAGGCTACACCTTC. This codes for CSAFRGEGYTF. The V and J genes are TRBV20-1 and TRBJ1-2; unclear D gene. The CDR3 contains 11 residues. Between the trimmed V and J ends, which lost 6 bases and 8 bases, there was a span of 13 bases. Germline values: CDR1 DFQATT, CDR2 SNEGSKA (reference sequence).

V usage is TRBV19 and J usage is TRBJ1-5; unclear D gene. The V and J ends lost 3 bases and 6 bases respectively, with 9 bases between them. The CDR3 loop spans 13 amino acids. The germline CDR1 and CDR2 sequences are LNHDA and SQIVND (reference sequence). The CDR3 nucleotides read TGTGCCAGTAGTATCCAGGCGGGTCAGCCCCAGCATTTT. Translated: CASSIQAGQPQHF.

The chain couples TRBV25-1 to TRBJ1-5; possible D gene TRBD1, 5 bases. Trimming took off 7 bases at V and 5 bases at J, with 12 bases between the two ends. CDR1 is MGHDK and CDR2 is SYGVNS in the germline V gene. The CDR3 extends over 13 amino acids. The CDR3 nucleotides are TGTGCCAGCACGGGGGGTTTCGATCAGCCCCAGCATTTT. Its protein product is CASTGGFDQPQHF.

The chain combines TRBV18 with TRBJ2-3; D remains unclear. Germline CDR1 reads KGHSH; CDR2 reads LQKENI. V dropped 2 bases and J dropped 4 bases, with 10 bases sitting between them. This CDR3 is 14 amino acids long. The CDR3 sequence: CASSPILGADTQYF. CDR3 nucleotide sequence: TGTGCCAGCTCACCAATTTTAGGAGCAGATACGCAGTATTTT.

J is TRBJ2-3 and V is TRBV21-1; the DNA was not compared with TRBD2, the D call given in the table. TRBV21-1 is noted as a pseudogene. The CDR3 covers 14 residues. The CDR3: CASSKQREPHTQYF. CDR3 nucleotide sequence: TGTGCCAGCAGCAAACAGCGGGAGCCTCATACGCAGTATTTT.

This clone was seen once. The gene calls are TRBV4-1 and TRBJ2-5; D uncertain. The CDR3 length is 15 residues. Germline CDR1 is MGHRA and CDR2 is YSYEKL. The V end lost 1 base, the J end lost 0 bases, and 9 bases lay between the germline ends. The CDR3 bases are TGCGCCAGCAGCCAAGGACTGTCGTACCAAGAGACCCAGTACTTC. Residues: CASSQGLSYQETQYF.

V usage is TRBV27 and J usage is TRBJ2-4; D is perhaps TRBD1 (6 bases). There are 15 residues in the CDR3. Per the germline V gene, CDR1 is MNHEY and CDR2 is SMNVEV (reference sequence). V lost 8 bases and J 6 bases, leaving 20 bases between the germline ends. CDR3 nucleotides: TGTGCCAGCTCCCTTTCAGGGGTACATGCAAACATTCAGTACTTC. Protein: CASSLSGVHANIQYF.

The chain recombines TRBV10-3 with TRBJ2-1, with D possibly matching TRBD1 (6 bases). V dropped 4 bases and J dropped 6 bases, with 16 bases sitting between them. The length of the CDR3 is 15 residues. The germline V gene encodes CDR1 ENHRY and CDR2 SYGVKD. CDR3 coding DNA: TGTGCCATCAGTGCGGGACAAGGAAAAATCAATGAGCAGTTCTTC. It yields the protein CAISAGQGKINEQFF.

The rearrangement uses TRBV6-1 and TRBJ2-7, with a possible D match to TRBD2 (7 bases). V lost 2 bases, J lost 4 bases, and 15 bases lay in between. Germline CDR1 reads MNHNS; CDR2 reads SASEGT. The CDR3 is made up of 15 amino acids. Here the CDR3 DNA reads TGTGCCAGCAGTGAAAGAGGGGGGGAGGCGTACGAGCAGTACTTC. Amino acids: CASSERGGEAYEQYF.

The rearrangement uses TRBV7-8 and TRBJ2-7, with TRBD2 identical over 10 bases. Germline assignment: CDR1 SGHVS and CDR2 FQNEAQ. Trimming cost V 1 base and J 3 bases; bases outside gene matches: 3. CDR3 length: 15 amino acids. CDR3 sequence reads: CASSLGSGRIYEQYF. The CDR3 DNA follows: TGTGCCAGCAGCTTAGGTAGCGGGAGGATCTACGAGCAGTACTTC.

This clone was observed at least ten times. The genes are TRBV11-2 and TRBJ2-1; unclear D gene. V shed 5 bases and J shed 4 bases, with 18 bases lying between them. CDR1 SGHAT and CDR2 FQNNGV come from the germline V gene. This CDR3 is 16 amino acids long. CDR3 coding DNA: TGTGCCAGCAGCATCCCGTACCGCAGGATATACAATGAGCAGTTCTTC. Encoded protein: CASSIPYRRIYNEQFF. Variable domain in full (rest from reference TRBV11-2 and TRBJ2-1): EAGVAQSPRYKIIEKRQSVAFWCNPISGHATLYWYQQILGQGPKLLIQFQNNGVVDDSQLPKDRFSAERLKGVDSTLKIQPAKLEDSAVYLCASSIPYRRIYNEQFFGPGTRLTVL.